This T cell receptor beta chain stems from a study of blood T cell repertoires in COVID-19. Repertoires were generated with immunoSEQ multiplex PCR, while TCRdb's copy carries only in-frame clones and drops some. The table shows approximately 70,000 clones, with more than 75% occurring only once. V shed 5 bases and J shed 2 bases, with 13 bases lying between them. Germline CDR1 is SGHTA and CDR2 is FQGTGA. This CDR3 region has 14 residues. Sequencing was performed on peripheral blood. The clonotype comes from a human donor in a cohort sampled during active COVID-19. The chain employs TRBV7-3 and TRBJ2-7; D is possibly TRBD2 (5 bases). The CDR3 coding sequence is TGTGCCAGCAGCGCAGGCCCCGGGACCTACGAGCAGTACTTC. Amino acids: CASSAGPGTYEQYF.